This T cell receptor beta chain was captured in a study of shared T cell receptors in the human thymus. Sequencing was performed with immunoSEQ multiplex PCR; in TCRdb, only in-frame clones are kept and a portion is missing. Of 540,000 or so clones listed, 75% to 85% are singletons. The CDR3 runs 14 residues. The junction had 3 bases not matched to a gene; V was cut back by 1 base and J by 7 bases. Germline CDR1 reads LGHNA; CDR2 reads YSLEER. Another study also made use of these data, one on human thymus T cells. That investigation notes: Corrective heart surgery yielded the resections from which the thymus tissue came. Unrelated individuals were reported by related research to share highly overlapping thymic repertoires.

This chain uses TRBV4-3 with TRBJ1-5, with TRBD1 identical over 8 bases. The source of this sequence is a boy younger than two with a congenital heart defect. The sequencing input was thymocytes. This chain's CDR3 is CASSQGQGMQPQHF. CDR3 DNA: TGCGCCAGCAGCCAAGGACAGGGGATGCAGCCCCAGCATTTT.